The T cell receptor beta chain under discussion was sequenced for a study of OX40 agonist ivuxolimab in advanced cancers. Germline assignment: CDR1 SGDLS and CDR2 YYNGEE. This CDR3 is 15 amino acids long. Trimming removed 0 bases at V and 0 bases at J, with 10 bases between. Sequencing was performed with immunoSEQ multiplex PCR; in TCRdb, only in-frame clones are kept and a portion is missing. Among about 60,000 clones, roughly 84% were seen once, and the ten largest hold 0.7%. This material consisted of CD4+ or CD8+ T cells sorted from blood, taken in a trial of the OX40 agonist ivuxolimab. The chain carries TRBV9 and TRBJ2-7, with D tentatively TRBD2 (5 bases). This receptor was identified in an adult with an advanced solid tumor such as melanoma, head and neck, liver or kidney cancer. The CDR3 sequence is CASSVAGTSSYEQYF. The CDR3 nucleotides are TGTGCCAGCAGCGTAGCGGGAACGAGCTCCTACGAGCAGTACTTC. The whole variable domain, filled in from reference TRBV9 and TRBJ2-7, reads DSGVTQTPKHLITATGQRVTLRCSPRSGDLSVYWYQQSLDQGLQFLIQYYNGEERAKGNILERFSAQQFPDLHSELNLSSLELGDSALYFCASSVAGTSSYEQYFGPGTRLTVT.